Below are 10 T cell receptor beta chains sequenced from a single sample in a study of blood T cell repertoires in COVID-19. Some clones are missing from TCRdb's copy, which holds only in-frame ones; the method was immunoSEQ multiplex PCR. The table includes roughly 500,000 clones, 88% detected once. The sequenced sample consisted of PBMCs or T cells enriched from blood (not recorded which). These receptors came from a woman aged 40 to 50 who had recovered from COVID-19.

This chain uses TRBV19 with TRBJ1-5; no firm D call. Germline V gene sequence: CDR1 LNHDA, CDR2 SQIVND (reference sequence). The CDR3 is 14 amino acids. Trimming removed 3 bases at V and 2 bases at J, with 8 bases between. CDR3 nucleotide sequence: TGTGCCAGTAGTATTACTAGTGGCAATCAGCCCCAGCATTTT. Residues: CASSITSGNQPQHF. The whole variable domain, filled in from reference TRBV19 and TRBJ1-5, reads DGGITQSPKYLFRKEGQNVTLSCEQNLNHDAMYWYRQDPGQGLRLIYYSQIVNDFQKGDIAEGYSVSREKKESFPLTVTSAQKNPTAFYLCASSITSGNQPQHFGDGTRLSIL.

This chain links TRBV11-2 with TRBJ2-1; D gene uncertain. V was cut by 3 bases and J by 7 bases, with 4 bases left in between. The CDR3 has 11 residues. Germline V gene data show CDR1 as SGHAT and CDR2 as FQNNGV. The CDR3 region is CASSFANEQFF. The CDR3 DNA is TGTGCCAGCAGCTTCGCGAATGAGCAGTTCTTC.

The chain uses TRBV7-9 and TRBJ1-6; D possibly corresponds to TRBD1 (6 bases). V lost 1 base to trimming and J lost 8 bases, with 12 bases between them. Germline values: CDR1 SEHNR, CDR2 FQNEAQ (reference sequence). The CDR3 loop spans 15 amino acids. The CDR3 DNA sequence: TGTGCCAGCAGCTTAGTTGTTGGGGGCGATTCACCCCTCCACTTT. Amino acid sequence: CASSLVVGGDSPLHF. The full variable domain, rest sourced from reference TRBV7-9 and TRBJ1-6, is DTGVSQNPRHKITKRGQNVTFRCDPISEHNRLYWYRQTLGQGPEFLTYFQNEAQLEKSRLLSDRFSAERPKGSFSTLEIQRTEQGDSAMYLCASSLVVGGDSPLHFGNGTRLTVT.

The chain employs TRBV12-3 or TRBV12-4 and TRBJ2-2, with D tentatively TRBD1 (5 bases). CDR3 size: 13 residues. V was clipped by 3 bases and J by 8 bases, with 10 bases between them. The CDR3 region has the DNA TGTGCCAGCAGTTTTATGGGGCAAGGGGAGCTGTTTTTT. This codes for CASSFMGQGELFF.

Here the CDR3 DNA reads TGTGCCAGCAGTCGGACAGGGGGCTCTTCTTTCTTT. Its translation: CASSRTGGSSFF. The genes are TRBV7-8 and TRBJ1-1; 11 bases are shared with TRBD1. Germline lookup yields CDR1 SGHVS and CDR2 FQNEAQ. V lost 6 bases to trimming and J lost 12 bases; unmatched junction nucleotides: 6. The CDR3 consists of 12 residues.

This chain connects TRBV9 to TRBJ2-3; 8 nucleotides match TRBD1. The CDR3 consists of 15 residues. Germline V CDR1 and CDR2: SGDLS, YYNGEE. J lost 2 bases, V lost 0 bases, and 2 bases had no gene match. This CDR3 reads CASSVGTGTTDTQYF. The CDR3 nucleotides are TGTGCCAGCAGCGTAGGGACAGGGACCACAGATACGCAGTATTTT.

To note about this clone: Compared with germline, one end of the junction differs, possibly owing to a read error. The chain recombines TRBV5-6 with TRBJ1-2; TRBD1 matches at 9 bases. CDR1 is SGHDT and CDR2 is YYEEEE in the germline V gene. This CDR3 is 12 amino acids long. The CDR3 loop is CASSFGTGRYSF. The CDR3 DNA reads TGTGCCAGCAGCTTCGGGACAGGGAGATACTCCTTC.

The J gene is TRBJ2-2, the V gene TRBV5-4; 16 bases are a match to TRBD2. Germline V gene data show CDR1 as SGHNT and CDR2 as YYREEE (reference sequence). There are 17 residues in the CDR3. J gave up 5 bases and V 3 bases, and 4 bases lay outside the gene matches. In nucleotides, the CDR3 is TGTGCCAGCAGCTCGGCGGGACTAGCGGGAGGGACCGGGGAGCTGTTTTTT. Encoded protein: CASSSAGLAGGTGELFF.

Written as DNA, the CDR3 is TGTGCCAGCAGTGAAGTTTACGGGTGGCGGGAGGGGTTAGATACGCAGTATTTT. Residues: CASSEVYGWREGLDTQYF. The chain combines TRBV6-1 with TRBJ2-3, with 9 bases that match TRBD2. The CDR3 runs 18 residues. The germline V gene has CDR1 MNHNS and CDR2 SASEGT. J lost 5 bases, V lost 1 base, and 13 bases had no gene match.

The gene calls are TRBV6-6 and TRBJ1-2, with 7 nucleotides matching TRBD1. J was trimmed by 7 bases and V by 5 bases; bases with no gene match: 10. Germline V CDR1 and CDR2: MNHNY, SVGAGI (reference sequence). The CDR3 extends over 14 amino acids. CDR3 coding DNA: TGTGCCAGCAGTAATTTGCAGGCAGGGGGTGGCTACACCTTC. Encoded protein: CASSNLQAGGGYTF.